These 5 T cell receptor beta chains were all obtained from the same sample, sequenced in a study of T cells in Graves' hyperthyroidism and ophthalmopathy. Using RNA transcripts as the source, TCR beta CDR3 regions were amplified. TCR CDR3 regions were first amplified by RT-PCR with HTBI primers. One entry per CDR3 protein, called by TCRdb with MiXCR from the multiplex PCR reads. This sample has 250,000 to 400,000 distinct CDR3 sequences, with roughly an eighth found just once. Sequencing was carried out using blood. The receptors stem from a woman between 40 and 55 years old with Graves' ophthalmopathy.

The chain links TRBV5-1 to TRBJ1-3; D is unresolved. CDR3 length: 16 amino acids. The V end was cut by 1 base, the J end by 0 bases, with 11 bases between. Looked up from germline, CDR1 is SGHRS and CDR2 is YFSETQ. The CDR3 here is CASSLRTGISGNTIYF. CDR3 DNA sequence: TGCGCCAGCAGCTTGAGGACGGGAATCTCTGGAAACACCATATATTTT.

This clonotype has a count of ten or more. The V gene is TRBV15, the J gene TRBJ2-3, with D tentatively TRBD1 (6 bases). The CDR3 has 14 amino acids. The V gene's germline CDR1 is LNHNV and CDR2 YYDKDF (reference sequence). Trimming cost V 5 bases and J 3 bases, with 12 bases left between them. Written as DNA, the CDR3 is TGTGCCACCAGCGCGTACACAGGGACAGATACGCAGTATTTT. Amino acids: CATSAYTGTDTQYF. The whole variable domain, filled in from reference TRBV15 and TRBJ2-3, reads DAMVIQNPRYQVTQFGKPVTLSCSQTLNHNVMYWYQQKSSQAPKLLFHYYDKDFNNEADTPDNFQSRRPNTSFCFLDIRSPGLGDTAMYLCATSAYTGTDTQYFGPGTRLTVL.

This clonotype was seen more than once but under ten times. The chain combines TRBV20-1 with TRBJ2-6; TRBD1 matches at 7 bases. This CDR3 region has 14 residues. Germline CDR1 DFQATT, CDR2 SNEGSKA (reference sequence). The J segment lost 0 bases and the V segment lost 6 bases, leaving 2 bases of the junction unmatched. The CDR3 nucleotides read TGCAGTGCCCGACAGGGCTCTGGGGCCAACGTCCTGACTTTC. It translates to CSARQGSGANVLTF.

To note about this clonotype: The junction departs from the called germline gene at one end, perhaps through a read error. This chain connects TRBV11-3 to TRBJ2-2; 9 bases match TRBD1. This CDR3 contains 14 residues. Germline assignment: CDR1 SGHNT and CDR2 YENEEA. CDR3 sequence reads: CASSQQGAIGDLFF. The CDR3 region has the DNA TGTGCCAGCAGCCAACAGGGGGCGATCGGGGATCTGTTTTTT.

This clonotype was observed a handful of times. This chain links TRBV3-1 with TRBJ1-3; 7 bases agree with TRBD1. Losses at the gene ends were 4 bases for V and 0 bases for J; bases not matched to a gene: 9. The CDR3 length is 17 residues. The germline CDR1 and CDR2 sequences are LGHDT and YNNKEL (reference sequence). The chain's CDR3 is CASSPQGDRYSGNTIYF. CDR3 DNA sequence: TGTGCCAGCAGCCCCCAGGGGGATCGATACTCTGGAAACACCATATATTTT.